These 32 T cell receptor beta chains were sequenced from one sample in a study of cytomegalovirus exposure and HLA in healthy donors. In the PCR, 60 Vbeta and 13 Jbeta primers were used. Using immunoSEQ multiplex PCR, the repertoire was profiled, and TCRdb retains in-frame clones only, with some absent. This table has roughly 80,000 clones, around 76% appearing once. The sequenced sample consisted of PBMCs. The origin of the receptors is a male donor in good health and CMV-seropositive.

The chain joins TRBV4-3 to TRBJ1-4; maybe TRBD1 (5 bases). Germline CDR1 is LGHNA and CDR2 is YSLEER. The CDR3 runs to 19 residues. V shed 0 bases and J shed 8 bases, with 25 bases lying between them. The CDR3 protein is CASSQEWGPGGGQAEKLFF. The CDR3 DNA sequence: TGCGCCAGCAGCCAAGAGTGGGGCCCTGGGGGGGGTCAGGCGGAAAAACTGTTTTTT.

The V gene is TRBV6-1, the J gene TRBJ1-2, with 10 positions matching TRBD1. This CDR3 has 13 residues. V was pared by 6 bases and J by 7 bases, with 5 bases of the junction left unmatched. Germline V lookup: CDR1 MNHNS, CDR2 SASEGT. The DNA for the CDR3 is TGTGCCAGCAGAGGGACAGGGGTCGGTGGCTACACCTTC. The encoded protein is CASRGTGVGGYTF.

The gene calls are TRBV7-9 and TRBJ2-1, with TRBD2 identical over 7 bases. The junction had 6 bases not matched to a gene; V was cut back by 3 bases and J by 7 bases. The CDR3 runs 14 residues. CDR1 and CDR2 from the germline V gene are SEHNR and FQNEAQ (reference sequence). CDR3 in amino acids: CASSLGPGGNEQFF. DNA for the CDR3: TGTGCCAGCAGCTTGGGGCCCGGGGGGAATGAGCAGTTCTTC.

This clone was seen a handful of times. The V call is TRBV5-1, the J call TRBJ2-7; 7 bases are shared with TRBD1. The CDR3 covers 16 residues. J lost 4 bases, V lost 0 bases, and 10 bases had no gene match. Germline CDR1 reads SGHRS; CDR2 reads YFSETQ. The CDR3 region is CASSLGSWTGDYEQYF. The CDR3 DNA follows: TGCGCCAGCAGCTTGGGTTCTTGGACAGGAGATTACGAGCAGTACTTC.

The V call is TRBV7-3, the J call TRBJ1-1, with TRBD1 matching 7 bases. This CDR3 contains 15 residues. V lost 0 bases to trimming and J lost 2 bases; unmatched junction nucleotides: 3. The germline V gene encodes CDR1 SGHTA and CDR2 FQGTGA. The CDR3 protein is CASSLTGQVNTEAFF. DNA for the CDR3: TGTGCCAGCAGCTTAACCGGACAGGTTAACACTGAAGCTTTCTTT.

The rearrangement links TRBV13 to TRBJ1-5; maybe TRBD1 (5 bases). Germline V gives CDR1 PRHDT, CDR2 FYEKMQ (reference sequence). CDR3 length: 18 amino acids. V lost 2 bases, J lost 0 bases, and 17 bases lay in between. CDR3 in DNA: TGTGCCAGCAGCTTATCCCCCGCAGGGTTCCCTAGCAATCAGCCCCAGCATTTT. This gives the protein CASSLSPAGFPSNQPQHF. The whole variable domain, remainder taken from reference TRBV13 and TRBJ1-5, is AAGVIQSPRHLIKEKRETATLKCYPIPRHDTVYWYQQGPGQDPQFLISFYEKMQSDKGSIPDRFSAQQFSDYHSELNMSSLELGDSALYFCASSLSPAGFPSNQPQHFGDGTRLSIL.

The V and J genes are TRBV7-3 and TRBJ2-3; 12 nucleotides agree with TRBD2. Germline CDR1 and CDR2: SGHTA and FQGTGA. V shed 3 bases, J shed 2 bases, and the junction held 3 bases outside the gene matches. The CDR3 extends over 16 amino acids. Here the CDR3 DNA reads TGTGCCAGCAGCTTGGCTAGCGGGGGGGCCACAGATACGCAGTATTTT. Translated, it gives CASSLASGGATDTQYF.

The J gene is TRBJ2-5, the V gene TRBV5-4; the D gene is possibly TRBD2 (5 bases). The CDR3 runs to 15 residues. Germline CDR1 and CDR2: SGHNT and YYREEE (reference sequence). Trimming took 0 bases from V and 2 from J, leaving 11 bases between them. The CDR3 sequence: CASSLELGRQETQYF. DNA of the CDR3: TGTGCCAGCAGCTTGGAGCTAGGGAGACAAGAGACCCAGTACTTC.

This clone was picked up a small number of times. The chain recombines TRBV18 with TRBJ1-4; TRBD1 matches 7 bases. Germline CDR1 reads KGHSH; CDR2 reads LQKENI. The V segment lost 4 bases and the J segment 5 bases; nucleotides outside the gene matches: 1. The CDR3 runs 13 residues. This chain's CDR3 is CASSQGANEKLFF. In nucleotides, the CDR3 is TGTGCCAGCTCACAGGGGGCGAATGAAAAACTGTTTTTT.

The V and J genes are TRBV5-1 and TRBJ2-5, with D possibly being TRBD1 (6 bases). Between the trimmed V and J ends, which lost 3 bases and 3 bases, there was a span of 9 bases. CDR3 length: 13 residues. CDR1 is SGHRS and CDR2 is YFSETQ in the germline V gene. For the CDR3, the DNA is TGCGCCAGCAGCTGGGGGCCAAAAGAGACCCAGTACTTC. As protein: CASSWGPKETQYF.

V usage is TRBV5-1 and J usage is TRBJ2-2; perhaps TRBD1 as D (5 bases). CDR1 and CDR2 from the germline V gene are SGHRS and YFSETQ. V was trimmed by 3 bases and J by 3 bases, leaving 9 bases between them. This CDR3 comprises 14 residues. The CDR3 DNA sequence: TGCGCCAGCAGCTCTGTCAGGGACACCGGGGAGCTGTTTTTT. It yields the protein CASSSVRDTGELFF. Full variable domain (rest looked up from reference TRBV5-1 and TRBJ2-2): KAGVTQTPRYLIKTRGQQVTLSCSPISGHRSVSWYQQTPGQGLQFLFEYFSETQRNKGNFPGRFSGRQFSNSRSEMNVSTLELGDSALYLCASSSVRDTGELFFGEGSRLTVL.

The chain couples TRBV6-6 to TRBJ1-3, with TRBD1 identical over 7 bases. The CDR3 is made up of 16 amino acids. CDR1 and CDR2 (germline): MNHNY, SVGAGI (reference sequence). After removal of 0 bases from V and 3 bases from J, the junction contained 5 bases not matched to a gene. CDR3 bases: TGTGCCAGCAGTTACTCAGCAGGGGGTAGTGGAAACACCATATATTTT. It yields the protein CASSYSAGGSGNTIYF.

The rearrangement links TRBV5-4 to TRBJ2-7, with 7 bases fitting TRBD2. Germline CDR1 SGHNT, CDR2 YYREEE (reference sequence). The CDR3 covers 16 residues. Trimming removed 0 bases from V and 4 bases from J; junction bases left unmatched: 10. The CDR3 region is CASSLGAAGERYEQYF. The DNA of the CDR3 is TGTGCCAGCAGCTTGGGAGCCGCGGGGGAGCGGTACGAGCAGTACTTC.

V usage is TRBV18 and J usage is TRBJ1-1; the D gene is possibly TRBD1 (6 bases). The V gene lost 6 bases and the J gene lost 1 base, with 9 bases spanning the gap. CDR3 length: 13 amino acids. CDR1 and CDR2 (germline): KGHSH, LQKENI. The CDR3 spells CASSRQENTEAFF. The DNA of the CDR3 is TGTGCCAGCTCTAGACAGGAGAACACTGAAGCTTTCTTT.

This clone appeared a few times. The CDR3, as DNA: TGTGCCATCAGTGAGTCGACTCGGGGGGTCTCCTACGAGCAGTACTTC. This translates into CAISESTRGVSYEQYF. The chain uses TRBV10-3 and TRBJ2-7; 7 bases fit TRBD2. The trim removed 0 bases at V and 0 bases at J, leaving 5 bases unmatched. The V gene's germline CDR1 is ENHRY and CDR2 SYGVKD. The CDR3 is 16 residues long.

V usage is TRBV11-2 and J usage is TRBJ2-2; a weak D match, TRBD1 (7 bases). V was pared by 5 bases and J by 5 bases, with 12 bases between. From germline, CDR1 is SGHAT and CDR2 FQNNGV. The length of the CDR3 is 14 residues. Here the CDR3 reads CASSQTGRTGELFF. CDR3 coding DNA: TGTGCCAGCAGCCAGACAGGGAGGACCGGGGAGCTGTTTTTT.

This chain connects TRBV28 to TRBJ2-7; 8 bases are a match to TRBD2. Unmatched junction bases numbered 11, after V lost 5 bases and J lost 2 bases. CDR1 is MDHEN and CDR2 is SYDVKM in the germline V gene. The CDR3 sequence is 16 residues long. The DNA of the CDR3 is TGTGCCAGCAGTCAACCAAGCGGGAGAGTCCCCTACGAGCAGTACTTC. Translated: CASSQPSGRVPYEQYF.

The J gene is TRBJ2-5, the V gene TRBV12-5; TRBD2 matches at 7 bases. The ends lost 4 bases at V and 1 base at J; junction bases unmatched: 9. This CDR3 comprises 16 residues. Germline V gene lookup returns CDR1 LGHNT and CDR2 FRNRAP. CDR3 DNA: TGTGCTAGTGGTTCCACCGGGGGGAGCATCCAAGAGACCCAGTACTTC. Amino acid sequence: CASGSTGGSIQETQYF.

The chain joins TRBV5-4 to TRBJ2-7; D might be TRBD1 (6 bases). The CDR3 totals 13 residues. V was cut by 0 bases and J by 5 bases, with 9 bases left in between. Germline CDR1 is SGHNT and CDR2 is YYREEE (reference sequence). CDR3 DNA: TGTGCCAGCAGCTTGGACAGGGTGGACGAGCAGTACTTC. Its translation is CASSLDRVDEQYF.

This clone was detected once. V is TRBV7-9 and J is TRBJ1-3; D is unresolved. This CDR3 comprises 14 residues. V was pared by 5 bases and J by 4 bases, with 12 bases between. Germline loops: CDR1 SEHNR, CDR2 FQNEAQ (reference sequence). CDR3 nucleotides: TGTGCCAGCAGCGGCCCGACTGTCGGAAACACCATATATTTT. As protein: CASSGPTVGNTIYF.

The J gene is TRBJ2-2, the V gene TRBV4-1, with no clear D. Trimming stripped 1 base from V and 7 bases from J, with 7 bases between. This CDR3 is 13 amino acids long. Looked up from germline, CDR1 is MGHRA and CDR2 is YSYEKL. The CDR3, as DNA: TGCGCCAGCAGCCAAGGAGTCGGCGGGGAGCTGTTTTTT. As protein: CASSQGVGGELFF.

CDR3: CASSPDRVSYEQYF. The CDR3 nucleotides are TGTGCCAGCAGCCCCGACAGGGTTTCCTACGAGCAGTACTTC. J is TRBJ2-7 and V is TRBV6-5, with 7 bases lining up with TRBD1. J lost 1 base, V lost 6 bases, and 6 bases had no gene match. This CDR3 comprises 14 residues. Looked up from germline, CDR1 is MNHEY and CDR2 is SVGAGI.

The chain has TRBV7-9 and TRBJ1-2, with TRBD1 matching 7 bases. Germline V gives CDR1 SEHNR, CDR2 FQNEAQ (reference sequence). V shed 5 bases and J 3 bases; nucleotides not matched to a gene: 12. The CDR3 consists of 16 residues. CDR3 nucleotides: TGTGCCAGCAGCATACAAAAAGTCGACAGGGACTATGGCTACACCTTC. It is translated as CASSIQKVDRDYGYTF.

The chain is built from TRBV7-9 and TRBJ1-2, with D possibly matching TRBD1 (6 bases). Germline lookup yields CDR1 SEHNR and CDR2 FQNEAQ (reference sequence). This CDR3 is built from 14 residues. V was cut by 5 bases and J by 6 bases, with 16 bases left in between. This chain's CDR3 is CASSPLGRGNGYTF. Written as DNA, the CDR3 is TGTGCCAGCAGCCCCCTTGGAAGGGGGAATGGCTACACCTTC.

The chain's CDR3 is CASISGGAGELFF. CDR3 DNA: TGTGCCAGCATTAGCGGGGGGGCCGGGGAGCTGTTTTTT. This rearrangement joins TRBV2 to TRBJ2-2, with TRBD2 identical over 11 bases. This CDR3 region has 13 residues. Unmatched junction bases numbered 1, after V lost 7 bases and J lost 6 bases. Germline loops: CDR1 SNHLY, CDR2 FYNNEI. Together with reference TRBV2 and TRBJ2-2, the CDR3 gives the full variable domain: EPEVTQTPSHQVTQMGQEVILRCVPISNHLYFYWYRQILGQKVEFLVSFYNNEISEKSEIFDDQFSVERPDGSNFTLKIRSTKLEDSAMYFCASISGGAGELFFGEGSRLTVL.

The rearrangement links TRBV5-6 to TRBJ2-1, with 9 positions matching TRBD2. CDR1 and CDR2 from the germline V gene are SGHDT and YYEEEE. This CDR3 comprises 16 residues. V was pared by 3 bases and J by 9 bases, with 13 bases of the junction left unmatched. CDR3 loop: CASSSLPAGGTGEQFF. CDR3 DNA: TGTGCCAGCAGCTCCCTACCTGCGGGAGGGACGGGTGAGCAGTTCTTC. The variable domain in full, with the rest retrieved from reference TRBV5-6 and TRBJ2-1, is DAGVTQSPTHLIKTRGQQVTLRCSPKSGHDTVSWYQQALGQGPQFIFQYYEEEERQRGNFPDRFSGHQFPNYSSELNVNALLLGDSALYLCASSSLPAGGTGEQFFGPGTRLTVL.

In its sample, this clone was seen a few times. The chain is built from TRBV21-1 and TRBJ1-5; no DNA check was done on the table's D call, TRBD1. TRBV21-1 is a pseudogene locus. The CDR3 runs 15 residues. The CDR3 DNA follows: TGTGCCAGCAACCTAACAGGGGGGTACAGTCAGCCCCAGCATTTT. It encodes CASNLTGGYSQPQHF.

As to this clone: A junction end diverges from the germline sequence, so it may reflect a read error. The chain links TRBV7-9 to TRBJ1-4; D ambiguous. CDR3 length: 14 residues. The germline gives CDR1 SEHNR, CDR2 FQNEAQ (reference sequence). The CDR3 DNA sequence: TGTTCCAGCAGCCGATCGGGGTTTAATGAAAAACTGTTTTTT. It yields the protein CSSSRSGFNEKLFF.

This chain connects TRBV19 to TRBJ2-7; tentative D call: TRBD1 (6 bases). CDR1 and CDR2 (germline): LNHDA, SQIVND (reference sequence). The ends were cut back, 10 bases at V and 7 bases at J, with 23 bases in the middle. The CDR3 is 14 amino acids. The CDR3 region has the DNA TGTGCCACCTCGGTAGGGACATCACATGTGGAGCAGTACTTC. Amino acids: CATSVGTSHVEQYF.

The chain has TRBV4-1 and TRBJ2-5; possible D gene TRBD1, 6 bases. The length of the CDR3 is 14 residues. Germline assignment: CDR1 MGHRA and CDR2 YSYEKL. Trimming cost V 4 bases and J 0 bases, with 9 bases left between them. The CDR3 DNA follows: TGCGCCAGCAGCCTAACAGGGTACCAAGAGACCCAGTACTTC. This sequence encodes CASSLTGYQETQYF.

The CDR3 DNA is TGTGCCAGCAGCTTAGAAGGACTAGGGGAGACCCAGTACTTC. Translated, it gives CASSLEGLGETQYF. V usage is TRBV7-6 and J usage is TRBJ2-5, with 7 positions matching TRBD2. V lost 1 base and J lost 5; bases outside the gene matches: 4. The CDR3 sequence is 14 residues long. From germline, CDR1 is SGHVS and CDR2 FNYEAQ.

V and J are TRBV4-2 and TRBJ2-3, with a weak D call TRBD1 (6 bases). The CDR3 is 16 amino acids. Trimming removed 0 bases at V and 2 bases at J, with 12 bases between. The germline CDR1 and CDR2 sequences are LGHNA and YNFKEQ. The CDR3 sequence is CASSQERGYLTDTQYF. CDR3 in DNA: TGTGCCAGCAGCCAAGAAAGGGGGTACCTCACAGATACGCAGTATTTT.